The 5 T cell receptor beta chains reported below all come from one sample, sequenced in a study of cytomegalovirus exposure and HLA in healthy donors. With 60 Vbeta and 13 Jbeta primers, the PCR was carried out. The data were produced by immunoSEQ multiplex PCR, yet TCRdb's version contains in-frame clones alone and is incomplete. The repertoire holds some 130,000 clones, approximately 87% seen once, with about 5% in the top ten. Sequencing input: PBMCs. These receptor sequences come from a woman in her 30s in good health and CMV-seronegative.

The CDR3 nucleotides read TGTGCCAGCAGCCGGACTAGACAGGTAGAGCAGTTCTTC. Translation: CASSRTRQVEQFF. The rearrangement joins TRBV7-2 to TRBJ2-1, with D perhaps matching TRBD2 (7 bases). Germline V gives CDR1 SGHTA, CDR2 FQGNSA. The V end was cut by 5 bases, the J end by 10 bases, with 15 bases between. The CDR3 has 13 amino acids.

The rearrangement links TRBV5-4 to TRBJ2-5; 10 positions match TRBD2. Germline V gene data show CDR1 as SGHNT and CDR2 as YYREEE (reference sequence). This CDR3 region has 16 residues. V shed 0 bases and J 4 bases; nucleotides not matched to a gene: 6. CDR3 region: CASSLGLAGARETQYF. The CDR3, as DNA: TGTGCCAGCAGCTTGGGGCTAGCGGGAGCTCGAGAGACCCAGTACTTC.

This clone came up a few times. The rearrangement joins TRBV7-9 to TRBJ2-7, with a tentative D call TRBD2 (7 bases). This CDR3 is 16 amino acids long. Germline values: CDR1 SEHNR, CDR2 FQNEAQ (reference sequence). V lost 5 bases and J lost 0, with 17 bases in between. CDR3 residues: CASSPKRGHSSYEQYF. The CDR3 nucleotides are TGTGCCAGCAGCCCAAAGCGGGGACATAGCTCCTACGAGCAGTACTTC.

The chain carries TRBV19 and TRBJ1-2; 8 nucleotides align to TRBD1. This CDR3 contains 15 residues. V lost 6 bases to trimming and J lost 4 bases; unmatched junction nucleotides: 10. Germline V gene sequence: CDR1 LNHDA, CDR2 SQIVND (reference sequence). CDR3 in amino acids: CASRHLGQEIYGYTF. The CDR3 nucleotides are TGTGCCAGTAGACATCTGGGACAGGAAATCTATGGCTACACCTTC.

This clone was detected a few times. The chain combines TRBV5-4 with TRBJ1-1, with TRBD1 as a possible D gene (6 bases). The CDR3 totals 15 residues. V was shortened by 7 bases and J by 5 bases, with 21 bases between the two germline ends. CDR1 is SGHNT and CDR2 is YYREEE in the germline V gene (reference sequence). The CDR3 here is CASSKGGVWGTEAFF. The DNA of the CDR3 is TGTGCCAGCTCGAAGGGGGGGGTTTGGGGAACTGAAGCTTTCTTT.